The 30 T cell receptor beta chains listed next were all sequenced from one sample in a study of CD8+CD57+ T cells in acquired aplastic anemia. Sequencing involved patients with CD8+CD57+ cell expansion previously shown by flow cytometry. Template material for TCR beta VDJ and CDR3 profiling consisted of genomic DNA. TCRdb analysed the reads with MiXCR anew, one entry per CDR3 protein. The table shows over 150,000 distinct CDR3 sequences, with roughly 54% occurring only once. The sample consisted of sorted CD4+, CD8+, or CD8+CD57+ T cells (not recorded which) from PBMCs. The receptor set was obtained from a human donor with aplastic anemia.

This clonotype came up a few times. The V and J genes are TRBV2 and TRBJ2-7, with D possibly TRBD2 on 6 matching bases. Trimming took 7 bases from V and 2 from J, leaving 18 bases between them. The CDR3 loop spans 15 amino acids. The germline V gene encodes CDR1 SNHLY and CDR2 FYNNEI. Here the CDR3 reads CASTTSLGGAYEQYF. The CDR3 nucleotides read TGTGCCAGCACCACCTCGTTGGGAGGAGCCTACGAGCAGTACTTC.

V usage is TRBV24-1 and J usage is TRBJ1-1; D call uncertain. The V gene's germline CDR1 is KGHDR and CDR2 SFDVKD. The V end was cut by 4 bases, the J end by 0 bases, with 5 bases between. The CDR3 totals 13 residues. Here the CDR3 DNA reads TGTGCCACCAGTGACCCGGTGAACACTGAAGCTTTCTTT. Translated: CATSDPVNTEAFF.

In this sample, this clonotype turned up a few times. The chain is built from TRBV20-1 and TRBJ1-1, with D possibly matching TRBD1 (5 bases). The CDR3 is 14 residues long. V gave up 6 bases and J gave up 4 bases, with 18 bases separating them. The germline V gene encodes CDR1 DFQATT and CDR2 SNEGSKA (reference sequence). CDR3 bases: TGCAGTGCAAGGACTAGCGGGGGGGTCACTGAAGCTTTCTTT. Translated, it gives CSARTSGGVTEAFF.

In this sample, this clonotype turned up many times. Relative to the germline gene, one junction end is altered; a read error may explain this. The rearrangement uses TRBV6-2 or TRBV6-3 and TRBJ2-5; 9 nucleotides line up with TRBD2. CDR3 length: 13 amino acids. In germline, CDR1 is MNHEY, CDR2 SVGEGT. For the CDR3, the DNA is TGTGCCAGCAGTTACTCCAGCGGGGGGATCAGCAACTTC. The encoded protein is CASSYSSGGISNF.

Comments on this clonotype: Being one base from a much bigger clone, this may be a read error. The CDR3 ends on some other residue instead of the conserved phenylalanine or tryptophan, so this is likely a read error. V gene TRBV7-3 combines with J gene TRBJ2-2; 16 nucleotides agree with TRBD2. Losses at the gene ends were 7 bases for V and 0 bases for J; bases not matched to a gene: 5. Germline lookup yields CDR1 SGHTA and CDR2 FQGTGA. This CDR3 is built from 18 residues. CDR3 sequence: CASTGTSGGDANTGELFS. The CDR3 DNA reads TGTGCCAGCACCGGGACTAGCGGGGGGGACGCGAACACCGGGGAGCTGTTTTCT.

This clonotype has a count of ten or more. V gene TRBV19 combines with J gene TRBJ2-7; D may be TRBD2 (5 bases). Germline-derived CDR1 and CDR2 are LNHDA and SQIVND (reference sequence). This CDR3 spans 14 amino acids. Trimming removed 6 bases from V and 2 bases from J, with 14 bases in between. DNA of the CDR3: TGTGCCAGTAGCGAAAGCGGACGAACCTACGAGCAGTACTTC. It yields the protein CASSESGRTYEQYF.

This clonotype showed up just once. A junction end diverges from the germline sequence, so it may reflect a read error. The rearrangement joins TRBV7-8 to TRBJ1-4; 7 bases line up with TRBD1. The CDR3 is 14 residues long. Germline CDR1 reads SGHVS; CDR2 reads FQNEAQ. The CDR3 loop reads CAGSSGTENEKLFF. In DNA form, the CDR3 reads TGTGCCGGCAGCTCCGGGACAGAAAATGAAAAACTGTTTTTT.

This sequence joins TRBV12-3 or TRBV12-4 and TRBJ2-3, with TRBD2 as a possible D gene (5 bases). The CDR3 consists of 14 residues. Trimming removed 2 bases from V and 3 bases from J, with 9 bases in between. CDR3 protein: CASSLRSGTDTQYF. As DNA, the CDR3 is TGTGCCAGCAGTTTACGTTCGGGGACAGATACGCAGTATTTT.

This chain uses TRBV6-2 or TRBV6-3 with TRBJ1-5; tentatively, D is TRBD1 (6 bases). The CDR3 is made up of 13 amino acids. Looked up from germline, CDR1 is MNHEY and CDR2 is SVGEGT. V lost 4 bases and J 4 bases, leaving 8 bases between the germline ends. In DNA, the CDR3 is TGTGCCAGCAGTTTACAGGGAAATCAGCCCCAGCATTTT. This translates into CASSLQGNQPQHF.

The chain recombines TRBV5-1 with TRBJ1-1, with no clear D. The ends were cut back, 2 bases at V and 6 bases at J, with 17 bases in the middle. The CDR3 has 15 residues. Germline V lookup: CDR1 SGHRS, CDR2 YFSETQ. The DNA for the CDR3 is TGCGCCAGCAGCTTAGAGTCAGGCGGTATCGCTGAAGCTTTCTTT. It specifies CASSLESGGIAEAFF.

This clonotype was seen more than once but under ten times. The gene calls are TRBV29-1 and TRBJ2-7; 9 nucleotides line up with TRBD1. The length of the CDR3 is 13 residues. The ends lost 7 bases at V and 3 bases at J; junction bases unmatched: 7. CDR1 is SQVTM and CDR2 is ANQGSEA in the germline V gene. CDR3 nucleotide sequence: TGCAGCGGTGCGGTGGGACAGGGCTACGAGCAGTACTTC. Protein: CSGAVGQGYEQYF.

This clonotype has only one observation. V usage is TRBV9 and J usage is TRBJ1-1; D is unresolved. V dropped 7 bases and J dropped 0 bases, with 7 bases sitting between them. This CDR3 is 12 amino acids long. Germline V lookup: CDR1 SGDLS, CDR2 YYNGEE. CDR3 DNA sequence: TGTGCCAGCGGCAGCATGAACACTGAAGCTTTCTTT. Protein product: CASGSMNTEAFF.

The gene calls are TRBV6-4 and TRBJ1-2; 8 nucleotides align to TRBD1. The ends lost 5 bases at V and 3 bases at J; junction bases unmatched: 8. This CDR3 is 15 amino acids long. In germline, CDR1 is MRHNA, CDR2 SNTAGT. The CDR3 here is CASSPSMGQDYGYTF. The DNA of the CDR3 is TGTGCCAGCAGTCCCTCGATGGGACAGGACTATGGCTACACCTTC.

This clonotype was detected ten times or more. The gene calls are TRBV9 and TRBJ2-7, with 10 bases aligning to TRBD2. This CDR3 has 18 amino acids. The V segment lost 4 bases and the J segment 1 base; nucleotides outside the gene matches: 14. Germline loops: CDR1 SGDLS, CDR2 YYNGEE. CDR3: CASSPGGSGGFVSYEQYF. DNA for the CDR3: TGTGCCAGCAGCCCCGGCGGTAGCGGGGGGTTCGTTTCCTACGAGCAGTACTTC.

In this sample, this clonotype turned up many times. The chain links TRBV7-9 to TRBJ2-5; D uncertain. Germline CDR1 and CDR2: SEHNR and FQNEAQ (reference sequence). This CDR3 has 13 amino acids. V was cut by 3 bases and J by 3 bases, with 8 bases left in between. The CDR3 sequence: CASSFYLEETQYF. The CDR3 DNA reads as TGTGCCAGCAGCTTTTATTTAGAAGAGACCCAGTACTTC.

The rearrangement uses TRBV19 and TRBJ1-1; perhaps TRBD1 as D (6 bases). CDR3 length equals 15 residues. V dropped 7 bases and J dropped 5 bases, with 20 bases sitting between them. Germline values: CDR1 LNHDA, CDR2 SQIVND (reference sequence). CDR3 protein: CASIPGQNPSTEAFF. CDR3 sequence (DNA): TGTGCCAGTATACCCGGACAGAACCCAAGTACTGAAGCTTTCTTT.

This clonotype has just a few counts. The junction and the germline gene differ at one end; a read error may be behind it. The gene calls are TRBV20-1 and TRBJ2-3; D unclear. CDR3 length: 10 amino acids. The germline V gene has CDR1 DFQATT and CDR2 SNEGSKA (reference sequence). The DNA for the CDR3 is TGCAATGCTAGGATAGATACGCAGTATTTT. This gives the protein CNARIDTQYF.

In regard to this clonotype: One base away lies a much larger clone, so this may be a sequencing read error. The V gene is TRBV6-5, the J gene TRBJ2-6; D ambiguous. The CDR3 totals 12 residues. Trimming pared 5 bases from V and 2 bases from J, leaving 1 base between. CDR1 and CDR2 (germline): MNHEY, SVGAGI. The CDR3 DNA follows: TGTGCCAGCAGTCCTGGGGCCAACGTCCTGACTTTC. Its translation is CASSPGANVLTF.

J is TRBJ2-1 and V is TRBV2; D call uncertain. Trimming cost V 7 bases and J 4 bases, with 8 bases left between them. CDR3 length equals 12 residues. Germline CDR1 SNHLY, CDR2 FYNNEI. CDR3 in DNA: TGTGCCAGCATAAGCCTATACAATGAGCAGTTCTTC. It codes for CASISLYNEQFF. Supplemented by reference TRBV2 and TRBJ2-1, the full variable domain reads EPEVTQTPSHQVTQMGQEVILRCVPISNHLYFYWYRQILGQKVEFLVSFYNNEISEKSEIFDDQFSVERPDGSNFTLKIRSTKLEDSAMYFCASISLYNEQFFGPGTRLTVL.

This clonotype was counted once. The chain carries TRBV7-2 and TRBJ2-3, with D tentatively TRBD2 (6 bases). Per germline, CDR1 SGHTA and CDR2 FQGNSA. The germline V and J ends were trimmed by 8 bases and 10 bases, with 16 bases remaining between them. The CDR3 runs 12 residues. CDR3 nucleotides: TGTGCCAGCGGAATAGCGGAACGAGCGCAGTATTTT. Its protein product is CASGIAERAQYF.

This chain uses TRBV29-1 with TRBJ2-1; a possible D gene is TRBD2 (6 bases). Trimming took off 7 bases at V and 7 bases at J, with 20 bases between the two ends. The CDR3 covers 14 residues. In germline, CDR1 is SQVTM, CDR2 ANQGSEA. The DNA for the CDR3 is TGCAGCGACGCCCGGGGGTCCTTCGGGAATGAGCAGTTCTTC. Encoded protein: CSDARGSFGNEQFF.

The CDR3 DNA follows: TGCAGTACCTATTACCAACAGAGACCCTATTCACCCCTCCACTTT. It encodes CSTYYQQRPYSPLHF. V and J are TRBV20-1 and TRBJ1-6, with D unclear. V lost 8 bases to trimming and J lost 8 bases, with 22 bases between them. The CDR3 has 15 amino acids. Germline CDR1 and CDR2: DFQATT and SNEGSKA (reference sequence).

This clonotype was detected only once. The chain combines TRBV5-1 with TRBJ1-1; D gene ambiguous. Germline CDR1 reads SGHRS; CDR2 reads YFSETQ. V gave up 0 bases and J gave up 8 bases, with 14 bases separating them. There are 14 residues in the CDR3. The CDR3 spells CASSLDRSGREAFF. CDR3 sequence (DNA): TGCGCCAGCAGCTTGGATCGTTCAGGTCGAGAAGCTTTCTTT.

This clonotype was observed many times. The chain recombines TRBV7-9 with TRBJ1-1, with D possibly matching TRBD1 (6 bases). This CDR3 has 12 amino acids. Germline assignment: CDR1 SEHNR and CDR2 FQNEAQ (reference sequence). V was pared by 5 bases and J by 7 bases, with 11 bases between. The CDR3, as DNA: TGTGCCAGCAGCGGGCGGACAGTTGAAGCTTTCTTT. Its translation is CASSGRTVEAFF.

This clonotype was detected only once. V and J are TRBV5-5 and TRBJ2-5; 8 nucleotides line up with TRBD1. CDR1 is SGHKS, CDR2 YYEKEE, per germline (reference sequence). J lost 1 base, V lost 4 bases, and 15 bases had no gene match. This CDR3 is built from 18 residues. CDR3: CASSDGRGGTGPQETQYF. The CDR3 region has the DNA TGTGCCAGCAGCGACGGAAGAGGCGGGACAGGCCCCCAAGAGACCCAGTACTTC.

This clonotype occurred many times. The J gene is TRBJ2-7, the V gene TRBV12-3 or TRBV12-4, with TRBD2 matching over 7 bases. This CDR3 contains 14 residues. The V and J ends lost 6 bases and 0 bases, in that order; junction bases with no gene match: 5. CDR3 nucleotide sequence: TGTGCCAGCAGCCCGACGGGAGGCTCCTACGAGCAGTACTTC. This gives the protein CASSPTGGSYEQYF.

This chain connects TRBV7-7 to TRBJ2-7, with 8 bases lining up with TRBD2. Unmatched junction bases numbered 3, after V lost 5 bases and J lost 3 bases. CDR3 length equals 13 residues. Germline CDR1 and CDR2: SSHAT and FNYEAQ (reference sequence). CDR3 loop: CASSKGTSYEQYF. CDR3 bases: TGTGCCAGCAGCAAGGGGACTAGCTACGAGCAGTACTTC.

To note about this clonotype: This may come from a read error, since a much larger clone is one base off. The J gene is TRBJ1-1, the V gene TRBV5-1, with 8 positions matching TRBD1. The CDR3 spans 15 residues. V lost 2 bases, J lost 4 bases, and 7 bases stayed unmatched. Germline loops: CDR1 SGHRS, CDR2 YFSETQ. As DNA, the CDR3 is TGCGCCAGCAGCTTTTCCAGGGGGCTAAGCACTGAAGCTTTCTTT. Encoded protein: CASSFSRGLSTEAFF.

This clonotype appeared many times. J is TRBJ1-2 and V is TRBV29-1; maybe TRBD1 (6 bases). The germline V gene has CDR1 SQVTM and CDR2 ANQGSEA. The ends were cut back, 4 bases at V and 5 bases at J, with 17 bases in the middle. This CDR3 has 14 residues. The CDR3 sequence: CSVGGGGEDYGYTF. CDR3 nucleotide sequence: TGCAGCGTTGGGGGGGGGGGCGAGGATTATGGCTACACCTTC.

This clonotype was recorded a few times. The gene calls are TRBV2 and TRBJ1-2, with 7 bases lining up with TRBD1. This CDR3 is built from 13 residues. V shed 4 bases, J shed 2 bases, and the junction held 1 base outside the gene matches. The germline CDR1 and CDR2 sequences are SNHLY and FYNNEI. Here the CDR3 reads CASSADRNYGYTF. The CDR3 coding sequence is TGTGCCAGCAGTGCGGACAGGAACTATGGCTACACCTTC.